Listed below are T cell receptor beta chains from one sample, sequenced in a study of CD8 T cells in Susac syndrome. A single record per CDR3 protein comes from TCRdb applying MiXCR to the immunoSEQ multiplex PCR reads. The profile shows approximately 220,000 distinct CDR3 sequences, about 94% of them singletons. Sequenced input: CD8+ T cells from PBMCs. These TCRs come from a human donor with multiple sclerosis. CDR3s include the opening cysteine and the closing phenylalanine or tryptophan. A D gene is named only where the DNA matches it firmly. Size is stated for part of the rows, as once, few or many counts, or as a class when the clone is expanded.

TRBJ2-3 NA TRBV7-2 13 NA CASSPWRTDTQYF TGTGCCAGTTCTCCCTGGCGGACAGATACGCAGTATTTT
TRBJ1-6 TRBD1 TRBV30 14 NA CAWTSGTGRSPLHF TGTGCCTGGACCTCCGGGACAGGGCGTTCACCCCTCCACTTT
TRBJ2-3 NA TRBV10-3 14 NA CAIRPRQDTDTQYF TGTGCCATCAGACCCAGGCAAGACACAGATACGCAGTATTTT
TRBJ2-5 NA TRBV25-1 13 NA CASTGGGLETQYF TGTGCCAGCACGGGAGGGGGCCTGGAGACCCAGTACTTC
TRBJ2-2 TRBD2 TRBV12-3/TRBV12-4 14 NA CASSLTSGGGELFF TGTGCCAGCAGTTTGACTAGCGGGGGCGGGGAGCTGTTTTTT
TRBJ2-7 NA TRBV20-1 12 NA CSASLRVYEQYF TGCAGTGCTAGTCTCAGGGTCTACGAGCAGTACTTC
TRBJ2-3 TRBD2 TRBV4-1 16 NA CASSQSASGSTDTQYF TGCGCCAGCAGCCAATCGGCTAGCGGGAGCACAGATACGCAGTATTTT
TRBJ2-3 TRBD2 TRBV12-3/TRBV12-4 18 NA CASRPGLAGHRGADTQYF TGTGCCAGCCGCCCGGGACTAGCGGGGCACCGAGGCGCAGATACGCAGTATTTT
TRBJ1-3 TRBD1 TRBV29-1 14 NA CSVRQGDSGNTIYF TGCAGCGTTAGACAGGGCGACTCTGGAAACACCATATATTTT
TRBJ2-3 NA TRBV30 11 NA CAWVKVDTQYF TGTGCCTGGGTAAAGGTAGATACGCAGTATTTT
TRBJ2-3 NA TRBV5-4 13 few CASSLTTTDTQYF TGTGCCAGCAGCTTGACTACCACAGATACGCAGTATTTT
TRBJ2-2 NA TRBV5-6 16 NA CASSLETDANTGELFF TGTGCCAGCAGCTTAGAGACTGACGCTAACACCGGGGAGCTGTTTTTT
TRBJ1-1 NA TRBV5-1 13 NA CASSFDEGTEAFF TGCGCCAGCAGCTTCGACGAGGGCACTGAAGCTTTCTTT
TRBJ2-7 TRBD1 TRBV12-3/TRBV12-4 13 few CASSRGQAYEQYF TGTGCCAGCAGCCGCGGACAGGCCTACGAGCAGTACTTC
TRBJ1-5 NA TRBV6-1 15 NA CASSEPTYSNQPQHF TGTGCCAGCAGTGAGCCCACTTATAGCAATCAGCCCCAGCATTTT
TRBJ1-2 NA TRBV5-1 14 NA CASSLFITGDGYTF TGCGCCAGCAGCTTGTTTATCACAGGCGATGGCTACACCTTC
TRBJ2-2 TRBD2 TRBV19 15 NA CASSIAGGGTGELFF TGTGCCAGTAGTATAGCGGGGGGGGGCACCGGGGAGCTGTTTTTT